This entry features one T cell receptor beta chain sequence. These data are taken from a study of blood T cell repertoires in COVID-19. Turning to the study itself: The origin of the acute and convalescent COVID-19 samples was the United States, Italy and Spain.

Some clones are missing from TCRdb's copy, which holds only in-frame ones; the method was immunoSEQ multiplex PCR. This sample has roughly 17,000 clones; around 80% occur once, and the top ten carry approximately 23%. Sequencing used peripheral blood. The receptor's source is a man in his sixties with active or convalescent COVID-19.

In nucleotides, the CDR3 is TGTGCCAGCAGCCAAGACGCGGGACAGGCACCCTATGGCTACACCTTC. Protein: CASSQDAGQAPYGYTF. The V call is TRBV3-1 (or the pseudogene TRBV3-2), the J call TRBJ1-2, with TRBD1 matching over 8 bases. From germline, CDR1 is LGHDT and CDR2 YNNKEL (reference sequence). This CDR3 spans 16 amino acids. The V and J ends lost 0 bases and 4 bases, in that order; junction bases with no gene match: 7.